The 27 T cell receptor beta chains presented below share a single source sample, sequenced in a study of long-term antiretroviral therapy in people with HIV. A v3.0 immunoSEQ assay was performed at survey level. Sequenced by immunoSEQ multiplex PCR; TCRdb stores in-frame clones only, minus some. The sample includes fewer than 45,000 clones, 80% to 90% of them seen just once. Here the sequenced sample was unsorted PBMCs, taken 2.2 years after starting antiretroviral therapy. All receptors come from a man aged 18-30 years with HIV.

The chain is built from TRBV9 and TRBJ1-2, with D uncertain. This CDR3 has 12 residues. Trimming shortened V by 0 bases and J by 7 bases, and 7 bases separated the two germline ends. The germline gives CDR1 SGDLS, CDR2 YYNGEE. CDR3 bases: TGTGCCAGCAGCGTAGACGGAGGTGGCTACACCTTC. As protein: CASSVDGGGYTF.

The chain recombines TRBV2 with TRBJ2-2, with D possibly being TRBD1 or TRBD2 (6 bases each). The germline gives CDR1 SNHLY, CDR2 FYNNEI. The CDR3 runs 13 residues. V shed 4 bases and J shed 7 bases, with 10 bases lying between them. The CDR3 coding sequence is TGTGCCAGCAGTGCGGGGGCGCACGGGGAGCTGTTTTTT. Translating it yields CASSAGAHGELFF.

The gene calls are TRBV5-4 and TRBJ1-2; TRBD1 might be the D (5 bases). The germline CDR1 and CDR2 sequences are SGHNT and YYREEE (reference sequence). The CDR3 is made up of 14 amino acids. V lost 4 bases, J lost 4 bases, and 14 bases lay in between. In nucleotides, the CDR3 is TGTGCCAGCAGCCCGCCTCGGGGGACCTATGGCTACACCTTC. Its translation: CASSPPRGTYGYTF.

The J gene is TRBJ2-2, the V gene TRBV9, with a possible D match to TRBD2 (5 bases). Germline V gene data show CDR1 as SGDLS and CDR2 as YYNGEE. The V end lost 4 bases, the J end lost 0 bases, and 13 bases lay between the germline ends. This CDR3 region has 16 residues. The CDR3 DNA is TGTGCCAGCAGCCTCCGTAGAGGGCCGAACACCGGGGAGCTGTTTTTT. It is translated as CASSLRRGPNTGELFF.

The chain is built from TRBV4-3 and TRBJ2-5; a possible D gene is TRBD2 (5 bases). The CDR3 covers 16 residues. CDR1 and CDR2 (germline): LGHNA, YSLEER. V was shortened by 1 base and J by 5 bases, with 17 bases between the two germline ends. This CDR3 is CASSQAAGGTRETQYF. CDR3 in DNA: TGCGCCAGCAGCCAAGCGGCGGGCGGTACGAGGGAGACCCAGTACTTC.

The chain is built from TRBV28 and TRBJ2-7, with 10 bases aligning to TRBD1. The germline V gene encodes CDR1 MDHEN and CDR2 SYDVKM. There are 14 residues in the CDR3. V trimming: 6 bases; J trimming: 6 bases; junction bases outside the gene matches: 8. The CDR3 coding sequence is TGTGCCAGCAGCCTCGGGACAGGGGTCCTCGAGCAGTACTTC. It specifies CASSLGTGVLEQYF.

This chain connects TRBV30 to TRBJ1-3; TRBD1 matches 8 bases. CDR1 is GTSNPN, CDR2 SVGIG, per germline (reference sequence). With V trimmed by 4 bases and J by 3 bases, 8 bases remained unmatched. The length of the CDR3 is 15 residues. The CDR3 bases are TGTGCCTGGACCAGGGACAGGTGGGGTGGAAACACCATATATTTT. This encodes CAWTRDRWGGNTIYF.

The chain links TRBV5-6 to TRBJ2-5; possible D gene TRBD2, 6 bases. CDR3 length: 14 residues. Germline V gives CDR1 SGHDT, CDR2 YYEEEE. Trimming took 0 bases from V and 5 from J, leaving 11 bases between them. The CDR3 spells CASSLGLGGETQYF. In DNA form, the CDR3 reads TGTGCCAGCAGCTTGGGACTAGGTGGGGAGACCCAGTACTTC.

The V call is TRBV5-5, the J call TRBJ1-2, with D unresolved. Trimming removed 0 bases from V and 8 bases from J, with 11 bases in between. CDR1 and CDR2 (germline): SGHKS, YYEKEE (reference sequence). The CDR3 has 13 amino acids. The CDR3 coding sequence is TGTGCCAGCAGCTTGGGTGGCAGTAGCGGCTACACCTTC. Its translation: CASSLGGSSGYTF.

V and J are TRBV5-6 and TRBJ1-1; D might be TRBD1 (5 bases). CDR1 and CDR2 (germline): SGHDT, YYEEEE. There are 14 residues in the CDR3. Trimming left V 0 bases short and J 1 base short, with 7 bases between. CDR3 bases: TGTGCCAGCAGCTTGGTAGGGACGAACACTGAAGCTTTCTTT. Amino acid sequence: CASSLVGTNTEAFF.

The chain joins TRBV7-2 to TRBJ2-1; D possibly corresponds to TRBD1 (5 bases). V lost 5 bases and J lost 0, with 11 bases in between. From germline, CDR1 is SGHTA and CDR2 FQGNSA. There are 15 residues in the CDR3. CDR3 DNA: TGTGCCAGCAGCACCCGACAGTCCTCCTACAATGAGCAGTTCTTC. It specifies CASSTRQSSYNEQFF.

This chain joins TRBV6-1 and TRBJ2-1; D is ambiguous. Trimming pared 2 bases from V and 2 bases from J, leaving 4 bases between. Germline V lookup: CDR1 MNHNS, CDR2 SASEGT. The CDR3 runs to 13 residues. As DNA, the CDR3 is TGTGCCAGCAGTGAATGGACCTACAATGAGCAGTTCTTC. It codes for CASSEWTYNEQFF.

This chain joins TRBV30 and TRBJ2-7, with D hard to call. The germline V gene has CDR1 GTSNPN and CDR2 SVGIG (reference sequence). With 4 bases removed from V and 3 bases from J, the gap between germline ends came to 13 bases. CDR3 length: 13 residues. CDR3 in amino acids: CAWTALGFYEQYF. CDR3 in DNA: TGTGCCTGGACGGCCTTGGGGTTCTACGAGCAGTACTTC.

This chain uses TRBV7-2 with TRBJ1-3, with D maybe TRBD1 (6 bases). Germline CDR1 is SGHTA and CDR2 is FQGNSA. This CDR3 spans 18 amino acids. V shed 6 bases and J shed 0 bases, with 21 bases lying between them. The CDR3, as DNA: TGTGCCAGCAGGTCTTATACAGGGCGAGCGCTCTCTGGAAACACCATATATTTT. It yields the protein CASRSYTGRALSGNTIYF. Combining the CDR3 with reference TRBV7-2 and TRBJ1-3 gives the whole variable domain GAGVSQSPSNKVTEKGKDVELRCDPISGHTALYWYRQSLGQGLEFLIYFQGNSAPDKSGLPSDRFSAERTGGSVSTLTIQRTQQEDSAVYLCASRSYTGRALSGNTIYFGEGSWLTVV.

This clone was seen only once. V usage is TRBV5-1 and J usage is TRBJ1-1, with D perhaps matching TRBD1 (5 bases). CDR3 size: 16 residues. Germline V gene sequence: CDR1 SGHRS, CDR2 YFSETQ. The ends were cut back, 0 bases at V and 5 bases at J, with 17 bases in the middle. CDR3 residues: CASSLGGRVGRTEAFF. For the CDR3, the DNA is TGCGCCAGCAGCTTGGGGGGCCGGGTTGGGAGAACTGAAGCTTTCTTT.

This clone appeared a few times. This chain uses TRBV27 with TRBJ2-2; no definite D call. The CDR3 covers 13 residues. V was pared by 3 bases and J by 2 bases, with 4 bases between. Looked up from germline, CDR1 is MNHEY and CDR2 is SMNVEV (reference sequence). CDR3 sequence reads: CASSFPNTGELFF. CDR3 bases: TGTGCCAGCAGTTTCCCCAACACCGGGGAGCTGTTTTTT.

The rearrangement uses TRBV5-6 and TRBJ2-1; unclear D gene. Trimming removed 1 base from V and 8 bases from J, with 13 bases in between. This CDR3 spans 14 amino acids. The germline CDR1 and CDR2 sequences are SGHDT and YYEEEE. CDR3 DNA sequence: TGTGCCAGCAGCTTGTTTATGGTGCGAGATGAGCAGTTCTTC. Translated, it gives CASSLFMVRDEQFF.

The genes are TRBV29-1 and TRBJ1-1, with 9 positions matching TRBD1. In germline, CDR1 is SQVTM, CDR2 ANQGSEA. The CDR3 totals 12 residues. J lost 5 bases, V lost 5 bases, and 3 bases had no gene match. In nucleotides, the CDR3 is TGCAGCGTTAGGACAGGGGAAACTGAAGCTTTCTTT. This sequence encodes CSVRTGETEAFF.

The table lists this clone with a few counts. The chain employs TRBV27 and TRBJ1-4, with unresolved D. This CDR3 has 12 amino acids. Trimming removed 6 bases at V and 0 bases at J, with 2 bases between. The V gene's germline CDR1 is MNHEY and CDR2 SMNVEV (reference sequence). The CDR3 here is CASRTTNEKLFF. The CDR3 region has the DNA TGTGCCAGCAGAACAACTAATGAAAAACTGTTTTTT.

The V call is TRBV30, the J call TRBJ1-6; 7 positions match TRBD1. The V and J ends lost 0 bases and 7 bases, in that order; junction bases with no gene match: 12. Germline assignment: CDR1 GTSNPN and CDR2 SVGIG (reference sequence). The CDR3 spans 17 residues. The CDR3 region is CAWSVGVGGAKNSPLHF. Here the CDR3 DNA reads TGTGCCTGGAGTGTAGGGGTAGGGGGCGCAAAAAATTCACCCCTCCACTTT.

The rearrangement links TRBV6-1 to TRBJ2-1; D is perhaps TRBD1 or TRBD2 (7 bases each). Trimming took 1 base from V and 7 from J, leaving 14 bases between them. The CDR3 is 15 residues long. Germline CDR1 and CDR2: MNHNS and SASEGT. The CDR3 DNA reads TGTGCCAGCAGTGAAGACCCAGGGGGGGCGAATGAGCAGTTCTTC. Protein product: CASSEDPGGANEQFF.

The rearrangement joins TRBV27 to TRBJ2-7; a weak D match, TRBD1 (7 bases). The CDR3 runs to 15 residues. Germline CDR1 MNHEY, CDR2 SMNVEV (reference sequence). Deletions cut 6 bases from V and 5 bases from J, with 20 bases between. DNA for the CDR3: TGTGCCAGCAGGCCGACAGGGAGGTCTGTCCACGAGCAGTACTTC. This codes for CASRPTGRSVHEQYF.

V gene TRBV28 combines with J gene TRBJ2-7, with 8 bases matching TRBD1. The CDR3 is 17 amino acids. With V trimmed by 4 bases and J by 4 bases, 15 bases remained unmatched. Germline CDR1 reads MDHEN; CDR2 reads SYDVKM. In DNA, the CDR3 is TGTGCCAGCAGTTGGGACCTGGCCGGGACAGGCGGATACGAGCAGTACTTC. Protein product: CASSWDLAGTGGYEQYF.

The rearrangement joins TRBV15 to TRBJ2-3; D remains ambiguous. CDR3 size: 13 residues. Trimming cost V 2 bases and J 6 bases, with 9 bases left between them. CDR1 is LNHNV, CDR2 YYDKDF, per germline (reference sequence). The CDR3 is CATSRPAADTQYF. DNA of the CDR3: TGTGCCACCAGCAGACCCGCCGCCGATACGCAGTATTTT.

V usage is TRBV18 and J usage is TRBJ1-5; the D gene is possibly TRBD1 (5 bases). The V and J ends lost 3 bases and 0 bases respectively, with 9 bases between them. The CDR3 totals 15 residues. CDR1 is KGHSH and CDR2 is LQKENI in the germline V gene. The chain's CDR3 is CASSPSRDSNQPQHF. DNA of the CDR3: TGTGCCAGCTCACCGTCCAGGGATAGCAATCAGCCCCAGCATTTT.

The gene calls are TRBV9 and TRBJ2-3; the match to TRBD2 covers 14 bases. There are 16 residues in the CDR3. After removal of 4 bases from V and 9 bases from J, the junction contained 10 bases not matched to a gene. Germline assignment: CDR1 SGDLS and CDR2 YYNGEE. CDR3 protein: CASSPRLAGGPWTQYF. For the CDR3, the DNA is TGTGCCAGCAGCCCTCGACTAGCGGGGGGGCCATGGACGCAGTATTTT.

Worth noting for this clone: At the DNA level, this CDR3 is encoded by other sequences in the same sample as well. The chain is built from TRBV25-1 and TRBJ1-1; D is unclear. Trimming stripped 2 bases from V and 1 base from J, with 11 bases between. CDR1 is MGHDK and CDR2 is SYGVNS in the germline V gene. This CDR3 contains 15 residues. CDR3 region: CASSEGGPSNTEAFF. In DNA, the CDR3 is TGTGCCAGCAGTGAAGGAGGACCCTCGAACACTGAAGCTTTCTTT.